Listed here are 5 T cell receptor beta chains from one sample, sequenced in a study of radiation and T cells in renal cell carcinoma. Clones were sequenced by immunoSEQ multiplex PCR, and TCRdb holds only the in-frame ones, with some missing. Of around 60,000 clones listed, roughly four fifths are singletons. Described time point: blood 2 weeks post-SBRT. Treatment in this sample: 15 Gy SBRT to primary tumor, nephrectomy 4 weeks later. The sample here was blood, taken from a patient whose treatment included radiotherapy and nephrectomy. Receptor source: a man in his sixties with renal cell carcinoma.

The gene calls are TRBV5-3 and TRBJ2-5, with D unclear. TRBV5-3 is annotated as an ORF whose role is uncertain. Trimming removed 8 bases at V and 3 bases at J, with 17 bases between. The CDR3 contains 14 residues. CDR3 sequence reads: CASSPLLSKETQYF. Here the CDR3 DNA reads TGTGCCAGCAGCCCACTTTTATCAAAAGAGACCCAGTACTTC.

The chain uses TRBV11-2 and TRBJ2-2, with D tentatively TRBD1 or TRBD2 (6 bases each). Trimming stripped 5 bases from V and 4 bases from J, with 14 bases between. Germline CDR1 SGHAT, CDR2 FQNNGV. The CDR3 extends over 15 amino acids. CDR3 loop: CASSTARGPTGELFF. Written as DNA, the CDR3 is TGTGCCAGCAGCACAGCACGGGGGCCCACCGGGGAGCTGTTTTTT.

The rearrangement joins TRBV6-1 to TRBJ1-1, with D possibly TRBD1 on 6 matching bases. CDR3 length: 16 residues. The germline V gene has CDR1 MNHNS and CDR2 SASEGT. V was clipped by 3 bases and J by 3 bases, with 17 bases between them. The CDR3 bases are TGTGCCAGCAGTGACAAAGACAGGCTTTTTGACACTGAAGCTTTCTTT. This translates into CASSDKDRLFDTEAFF.

The chain employs TRBV9 and TRBJ1-3, with D possibly being TRBD1 (5 bases). The germline V gene has CDR1 SGDLS and CDR2 YYNGEE. The V end was cut by 3 bases, the J end by 0 bases, with 13 bases between. The CDR3 runs to 16 residues. Here the CDR3 DNA reads TGTGCCAGCAGCGCAAGACAGAGTTTCTCTGGAAACACCATATATTTT. Amino acids: CASSARQSFSGNTIYF.

This rearrangement joins TRBV27 to TRBJ1-2; 11 positions agree with TRBD1. Per germline, CDR1 MNHEY and CDR2 SMNVEV (reference sequence). The V and J ends lost 4 bases and 6 bases, in that order; junction bases with no gene match: 7. This CDR3 has 15 amino acids. For the CDR3, the DNA is TGTGCCAGCAGTTACCTCGGACAGGGGGCTGATGGCTACACCTTC. Its protein is CASSYLGQGADGYTF.